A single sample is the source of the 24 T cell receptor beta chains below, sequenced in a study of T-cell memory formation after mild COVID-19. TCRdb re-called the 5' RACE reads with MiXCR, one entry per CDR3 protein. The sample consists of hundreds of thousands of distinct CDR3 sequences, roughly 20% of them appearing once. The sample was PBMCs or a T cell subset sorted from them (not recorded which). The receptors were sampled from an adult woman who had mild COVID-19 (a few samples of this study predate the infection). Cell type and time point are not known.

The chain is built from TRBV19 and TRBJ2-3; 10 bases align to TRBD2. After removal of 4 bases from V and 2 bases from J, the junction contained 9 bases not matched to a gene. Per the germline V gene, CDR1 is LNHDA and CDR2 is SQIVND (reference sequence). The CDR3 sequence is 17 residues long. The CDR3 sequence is CASSKRTSGAPTDTQYF. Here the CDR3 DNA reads TGTGCCAGTAGTAAGCGGACTAGCGGTGCGCCCACAGATACGCAGTATTTT.

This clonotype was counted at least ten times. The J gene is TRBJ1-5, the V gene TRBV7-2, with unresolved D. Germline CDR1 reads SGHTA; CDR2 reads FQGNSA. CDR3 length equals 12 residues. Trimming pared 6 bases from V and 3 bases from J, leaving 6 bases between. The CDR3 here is CASSDFNQPQHF. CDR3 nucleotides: TGTGCCAGCAGTGACTTCAATCAGCCCCAGCATTTT.

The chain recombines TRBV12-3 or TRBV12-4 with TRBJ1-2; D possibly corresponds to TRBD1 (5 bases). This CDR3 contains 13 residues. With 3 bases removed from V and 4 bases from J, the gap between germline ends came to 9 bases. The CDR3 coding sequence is TGTGCCAGCAGTTTCTGGGGGGGCTATGGCTACACCTTC. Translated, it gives CASSFWGGYGYTF.

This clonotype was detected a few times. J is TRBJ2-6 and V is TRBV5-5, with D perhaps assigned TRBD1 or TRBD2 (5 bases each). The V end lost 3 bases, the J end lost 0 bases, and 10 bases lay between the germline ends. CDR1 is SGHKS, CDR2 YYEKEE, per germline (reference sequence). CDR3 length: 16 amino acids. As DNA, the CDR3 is TGTGCCAGCAGCTGGGGGATCACCTCTGGGGCCAACGTCCTGACTTTC. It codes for CASSWGITSGANVLTF.

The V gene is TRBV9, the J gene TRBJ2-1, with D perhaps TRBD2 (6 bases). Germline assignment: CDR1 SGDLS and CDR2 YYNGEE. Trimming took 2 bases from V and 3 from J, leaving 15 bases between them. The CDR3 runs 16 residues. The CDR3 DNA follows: TGTGCCAGCAGCGTTATTGGCGGGATTAACTACAATGAGCAGTTCTTC. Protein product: CASSVIGGINYNEQFF.

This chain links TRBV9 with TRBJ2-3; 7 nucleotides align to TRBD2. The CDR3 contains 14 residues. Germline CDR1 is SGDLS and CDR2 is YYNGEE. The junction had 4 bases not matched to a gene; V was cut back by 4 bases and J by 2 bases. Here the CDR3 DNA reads TGTGCCAGCAGCACTAGCGCCCTCACAGATACGCAGTATTTT. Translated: CASSTSALTDTQYF.

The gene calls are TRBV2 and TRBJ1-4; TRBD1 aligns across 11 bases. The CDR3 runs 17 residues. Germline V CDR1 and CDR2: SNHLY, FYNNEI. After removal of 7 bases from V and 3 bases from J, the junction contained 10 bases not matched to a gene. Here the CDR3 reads CASTAGGQGESNEKLFF. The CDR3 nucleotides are TGTGCCAGCACCGCCGGGGGACAGGGGGAATCTAATGAAAAACTGTTTTTT.

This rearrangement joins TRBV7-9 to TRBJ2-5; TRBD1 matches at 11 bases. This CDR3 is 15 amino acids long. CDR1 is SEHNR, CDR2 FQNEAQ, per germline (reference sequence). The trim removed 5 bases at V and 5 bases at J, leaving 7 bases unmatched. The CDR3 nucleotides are TGTGCCAGCAGCCAACGGACAGGGGGCTTGGAGACCCAGTACTTC. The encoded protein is CASSQRTGGLETQYF.

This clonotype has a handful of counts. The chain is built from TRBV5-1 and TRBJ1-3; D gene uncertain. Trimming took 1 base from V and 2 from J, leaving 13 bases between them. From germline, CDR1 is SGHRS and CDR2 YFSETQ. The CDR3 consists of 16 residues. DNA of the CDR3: TGCGCCAGCAGCTTGTTCGCCAGTACCACTGGAAACACCATATATTTT. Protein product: CASSLFASTTGNTIYF. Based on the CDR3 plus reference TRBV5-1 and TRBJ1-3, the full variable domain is KAGVTQTPRYLIKTRGQQVTLSCSPISGHRSVSWYQQTPGQGLQFLFEYFSETQRNKGNFPGRFSGRQFSNSRSEMNVSTLELGDSALYLCASSLFASTTGNTIYFGEGSWLTVV.

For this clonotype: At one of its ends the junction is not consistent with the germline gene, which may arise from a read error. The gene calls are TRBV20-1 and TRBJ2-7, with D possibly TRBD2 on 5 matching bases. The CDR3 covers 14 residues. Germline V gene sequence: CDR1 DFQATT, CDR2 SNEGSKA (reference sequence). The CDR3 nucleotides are TGCAGTACTAGACCCCACTCTTTGAACTACGAGCAGTACTTC. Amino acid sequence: CSTRPHSLNYEQYF.

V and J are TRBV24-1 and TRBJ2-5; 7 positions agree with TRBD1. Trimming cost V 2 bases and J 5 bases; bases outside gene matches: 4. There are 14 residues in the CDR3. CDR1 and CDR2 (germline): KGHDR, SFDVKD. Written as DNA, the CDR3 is TGTGCCACCAGTGATTCGACAGGGTCGGAGACCCAGTACTTC. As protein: CATSDSTGSETQYF.

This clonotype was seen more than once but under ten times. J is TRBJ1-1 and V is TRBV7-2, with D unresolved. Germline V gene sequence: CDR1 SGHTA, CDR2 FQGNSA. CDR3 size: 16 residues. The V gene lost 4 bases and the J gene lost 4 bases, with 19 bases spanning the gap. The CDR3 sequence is CASSSDAGALGTEAFF. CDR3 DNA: TGTGCCAGCAGCTCGGATGCGGGAGCCTTGGGCACTGAAGCTTTCTTT.

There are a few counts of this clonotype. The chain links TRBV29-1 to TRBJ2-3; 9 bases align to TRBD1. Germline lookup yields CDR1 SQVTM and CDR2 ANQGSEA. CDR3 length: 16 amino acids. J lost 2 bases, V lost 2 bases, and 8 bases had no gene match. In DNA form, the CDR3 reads TGCAGCGTTGAATCGATGCGGACAGGGGTCACAGATACGCAGTATTTT. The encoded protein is CSVESMRTGVTDTQYF.

The DNA for the CDR3 is TGTGCCAGCAGGATCGGCACAGATACGCAGTATTTT. Translating it yields CASRIGTDTQYF. The genes are TRBV7-2 and TRBJ2-3, with unresolved D. Germline loops: CDR1 SGHTA, CDR2 FQGNSA. The CDR3 spans 12 residues. Trimming took off 6 bases at V and 1 base at J, with 5 bases between the two ends.

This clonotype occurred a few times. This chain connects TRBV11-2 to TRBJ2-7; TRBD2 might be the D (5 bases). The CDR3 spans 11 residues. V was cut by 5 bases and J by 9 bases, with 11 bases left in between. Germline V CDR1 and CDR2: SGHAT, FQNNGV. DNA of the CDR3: TGTGCCAGCAGCCACTACCGGGGGCAGTACTTC. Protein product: CASSHYRGQYF.

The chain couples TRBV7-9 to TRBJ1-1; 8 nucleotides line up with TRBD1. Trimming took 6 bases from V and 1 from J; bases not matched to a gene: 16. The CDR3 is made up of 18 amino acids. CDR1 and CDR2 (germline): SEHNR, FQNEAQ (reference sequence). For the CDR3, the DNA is TGTGCCAGCAGTCCAAGGTTGGGTCAGGGGGCCGGGAACACTGAAGCTTTCTTT. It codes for CASSPRLGQGAGNTEAFF.

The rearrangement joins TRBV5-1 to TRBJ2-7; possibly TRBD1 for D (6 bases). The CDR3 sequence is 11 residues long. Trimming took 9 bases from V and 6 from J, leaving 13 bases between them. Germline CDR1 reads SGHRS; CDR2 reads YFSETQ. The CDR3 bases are TGCGCCAACACAGGGATAGTCGAGCAGTACTTC. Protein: CANTGIVEQYF.

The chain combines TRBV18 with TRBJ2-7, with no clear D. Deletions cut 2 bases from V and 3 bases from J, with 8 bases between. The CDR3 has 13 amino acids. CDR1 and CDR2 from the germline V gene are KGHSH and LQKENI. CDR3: CASSPGVGYEQYF. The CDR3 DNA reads TGTGCCAGCTCACCAGGAGTCGGCTACGAGCAGTACTTC.

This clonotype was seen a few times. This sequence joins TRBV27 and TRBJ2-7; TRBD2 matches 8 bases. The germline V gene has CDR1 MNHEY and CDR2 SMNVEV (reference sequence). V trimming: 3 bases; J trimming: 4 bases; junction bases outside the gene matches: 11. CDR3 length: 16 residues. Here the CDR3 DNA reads TGTGCCAGCAGTTTCGTATCAGGACTAGCACCATACGAGCAGTACTTC. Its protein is CASSFVSGLAPYEQYF.

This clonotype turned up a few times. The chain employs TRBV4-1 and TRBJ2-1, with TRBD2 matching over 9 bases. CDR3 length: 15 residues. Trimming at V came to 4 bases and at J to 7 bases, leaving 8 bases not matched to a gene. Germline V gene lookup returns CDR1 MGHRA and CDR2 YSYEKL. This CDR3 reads CASSRGLALVNEQFF. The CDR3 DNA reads TGCGCCAGCAGCCGGGGACTAGCCTTGGTAAATGAGCAGTTCTTC.

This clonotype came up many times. CDR3 amino acids: CATSDPLWETQYF. The CDR3 DNA reads as TGTGCCACCAGTGATCCTCTTTGGGAGACCCAGTACTTC. This sequence joins TRBV24-1 and TRBJ2-5; D unclear. The CDR3 consists of 13 residues. V lost 3 bases, J lost 5 bases, and 9 bases lay in between. Per the germline V gene, CDR1 is KGHDR and CDR2 is SFDVKD.

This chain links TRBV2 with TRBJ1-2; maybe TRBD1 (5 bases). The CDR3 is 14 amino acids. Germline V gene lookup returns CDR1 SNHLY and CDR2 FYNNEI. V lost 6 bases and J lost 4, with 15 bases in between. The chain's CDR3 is CASRAGTSGYGYTF. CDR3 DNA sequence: TGTGCCAGCAGAGCCGGGACCTCTGGCTATGGCTACACCTTC.

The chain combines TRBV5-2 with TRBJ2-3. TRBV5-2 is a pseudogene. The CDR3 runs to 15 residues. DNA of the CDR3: TGTGCCAGCAGCTCGACACTAGCGGGCACAGATACGCAGTATTTT. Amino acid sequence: CASSSTLAGTDTQYF.

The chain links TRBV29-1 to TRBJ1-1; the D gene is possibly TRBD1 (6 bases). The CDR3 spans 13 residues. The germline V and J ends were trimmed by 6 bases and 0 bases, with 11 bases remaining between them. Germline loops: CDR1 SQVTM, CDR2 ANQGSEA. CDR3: CSVAGTMNTEAFF. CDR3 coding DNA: TGCAGCGTCGCTGGGACAATGAACACTGAAGCTTTCTTT.